This T cell receptor beta chain was sequenced for a study of T cell responses to AZD1222 COVID-19 vaccine. Here immunoSEQ multiplex PCR was the method, and the copy in TCRdb shows in-frame clones only, minus some. Of tens of thousands of clones detected, nearly 85% appear once; the ten largest clones hold about 3.1%. The germline V gene encodes CDR1 SGHNT and CDR2 YYREEE (reference sequence). V dropped 0 bases and J dropped 4 bases, with 11 bases sitting between them. The CDR3 covers 15 residues. The sequence was collected from an adult in good health. The chain carries TRBV5-4 and TRBJ1-3; D is ambiguous. Sequenced material: peripheral blood, taken on day 0 of AZD1222 vaccination. The CDR3 DNA follows: TGTGCCAGCAGCTTGGATCCGCAGTTGGGAAACACCATATATTTT. Its protein product is CASSLDPQLGNTIYF. Based on the CDR3 plus reference TRBV5-4 and TRBJ1-3, the full variable domain is ETGVTQSPTHLIKTRGQQVTLRCSSQSGHNTVSWYQQALGQGPQFIFQYYREEENGRGNFPPRFSGLQFPNYSSELNVNALELDDSALYLCASSLDPQLGNTIYFGEGSWLTVV.